This T cell receptor beta chain was identified in a study of Ad26.COV2.S vaccination and SARS-CoV-2 variants. Study conclusions and caveats: Marked by substantial breadth, spike-specific CD8+ and CD4+ T cell responses were reportedly seen after vaccination. The placebo group had lower spike-specific TCR breadth than the vaccine recipients did. Assessments of TCR breadth and depth may have underestimated the total T cell responses. Similar non-spike TCR breadth was observed in recipients of vaccine and of placebo.

Comment on this clone: Antigen unknown.

Clones were read by immunoSEQ multiplex PCR, and TCRdb kept only the in-frame ones, dropping some. The sample lists over 85,000 clones, about 78% occurring once. The CDR3 loop spans 13 amino acids. The junction had 1 base not matched to a gene; V was cut back by 2 bases and J by 6 bases. CDR1 and CDR2 from the germline V gene are LNHDA and SQIVND (reference sequence). The chain carries TRBV19 and TRBJ1-5; TRBD1 aligns across 7 bases. This sequence originates from a human donor who had recovered from COVID-19. This specimen was peripheral blood, taken after recovery from COVID-19. CDR3 in amino acids: CASSIQGGQPQHF. The CDR3 coding sequence is TGTGCCAGTAGTATACAGGGGGGTCAGCCCCAGCATTTT.